A single sample is the source of the 27 T cell receptor beta chains below, sequenced in a study of T cells expressing NK-cell markers. Using the 5' RACE reads, TCRdb records one entry per CDR3 protein without DNA. The sample totals fewer than 550,000 distinct CDR3 sequences. Sequencing was performed on blood T cells: a sorted CD56 or NKG2C T cell subset, CD4+ or CD8+ T cells, or bulk PBMC T cells (not recorded which). The receptors here all came from a woman aged 50 to 60 in good health.

The chain combines TRBV5-5 with TRBJ1-2. This CDR3 is 13 amino acids long. Germline CDR1 SGHKS, CDR2 YYEKEE (reference sequence). This CDR3 is CASSLSVDYGYTF. The variable domain in full, completed from reference TRBV5-5 and TRBJ1-2, reads DAGVTQSPTHLIKTRGQQVTLRCSPISGHKSVSWYQQVLGQGPQFIFQYYEKEERGRGNFPDRFSARQFPNYSSELNVNALLLGDSALYLCASSLSVDYGYTFGSGTRLTVV.

The genes are TRBV5-5 and TRBJ2-3; TCRdb indicates TRBD2, and absent DNA this call remains unverified. Germline-derived CDR1 and CDR2 are SGHKS and YYEKEE (reference sequence). The CDR3 is 15 amino acids. This CDR3 reads CASSWGLAVTDTQYF.

V usage is TRBV25-1 and J usage is TRBJ2-7; TCRdb's assignment of TRBD2 cannot be checked, as there is no DNA. The CDR3 length is 14 residues. Germline-derived CDR1 and CDR2 are MGHDK and SYGVNS. Here the CDR3 reads CASSDRQGAYEQYF.

The V and J genes are TRBV5-1 and TRBJ2-7; checking the TCRdb D call of TRBD1 is not possible without DNA. CDR1 and CDR2 from the germline V gene are SGHRS and YFSETQ. This CDR3 has 16 amino acids. CDR3 residues: CASSLAGAGGRYEQYF.

V is TRBV19 and J is TRBJ2-3; the TCRdb call, TRBD1, lacks DNA for checking. The CDR3 sequence is 13 residues long. The V gene's germline CDR1 is LNHDA and CDR2 SQIVND (reference sequence). The CDR3 loop is CASSIGGAPTQYF.

The V call is TRBV7-8, the J call TRBJ2-5; without DNA, the TCRdb call of TRBD1 cannot be checked. Germline V gives CDR1 SGHVS, CDR2 FQNEAQ. The CDR3 is 17 residues long. The CDR3: CASSLALTPSRTETQYF.

J is TRBJ2-1 and V is TRBV5-1; the TCRdb D gene call, TRBD1, has no DNA to confirm it. Germline CDR1 reads SGHRS; CDR2 reads YFSETQ. CDR3 length: 14 residues. The CDR3 loop reads CASSLQGAGDEQFF.

This chain uses TRBV7-9 with TRBJ2-5; TCRdb's D call of TRBD1 is untestable without DNA. Germline CDR1 reads SEHNR; CDR2 reads FQNEAQ (reference sequence). This CDR3 spans 15 amino acids. CDR3 amino acids: CASSVGRGRQETQYF. Using reference TRBV7-9 and TRBJ2-5 for the parts outside the CDR3, the full variable domain is DTGVSQNPRHKITKRGQNVTFRCDPISEHNRLYWYRQTLGQGPEFLTYFQNEAQLEKSRLLSDRFSAERPKGSFSTLEIQRTEQGDSAMYLCASSVGRGRQETQYFGPGTRLLVL.

The chain recombines TRBV4-1 with TRBJ2-7. Germline CDR1 MGHRA, CDR2 YSYEKL. The CDR3 covers 13 residues. This CDR3 reads CASSGRSIYEQYF.

The rearrangement links TRBV12-3 or TRBV12-4 to TRBJ2-3; no DNA is available, so the TRBD2 call from TCRdb remains unchecked. This CDR3 is built from 18 residues. The CDR3 sequence: CASSPGLAGATLTDTQYF.

The chain couples TRBV13 to TRBJ2-1. Germline V gene data show CDR1 as PRHDT and CDR2 as FYEKMQ (reference sequence). There are 16 residues in the CDR3. CDR3 residues: CASSLGGYGAYNEQFF.

V is TRBV4-1 and J is TRBJ1-4; without DNA, the TCRdb call of TRBD1 cannot be checked. Per the germline V gene, CDR1 is MGHRA and CDR2 is YSYEKL. The CDR3 runs 14 residues. CDR3 residues: CASSKTGVNEKLFF.

V and J are TRBV5-1 and TRBJ2-4; lacking DNA, the TRBD2 call made by TCRdb goes unchecked. There are 16 residues in the CDR3. Germline loops: CDR1 SGHRS, CDR2 YFSETQ. The CDR3 loop reads CASSTGLAGGADIQYF.

The chain is built from TRBV7-6 and TRBJ2-3; TCRdb returns TRBD2, unconfirmable since there is no DNA. This CDR3 contains 16 residues. CDR1 and CDR2 (germline): SGHVS, FNYEAQ. CDR3 residues: CASGGLAGGRTDTQYF.

The chain carries TRBV7-2 and TRBJ1-4; absent DNA, TCRdb's TRBD1 call cannot be checked. Germline V gives CDR1 SGHTA, CDR2 FQGNSA. CDR3 length equals 16 residues. Here the CDR3 reads CASSPRGLGTNEKLFF.

V and J are TRBV10-3 and TRBJ1-2. The germline gives CDR1 ENHRY, CDR2 SYGVKD. This CDR3 is built from 15 residues. The CDR3 sequence: CAISGRSGWNYGYTF.

The V call is TRBV11-2, the J call TRBJ2-1; with no DNA, the TCRdb D assignment of TRBD1 cannot be verified. There are 13 residues in the CDR3. The V gene's germline CDR1 is SGHAT and CDR2 FQNNGV. CDR3 residues: CASRDRVYNEQFF.

The V gene is TRBV7-3, the J gene TRBJ2-1; the D call from TCRdb, TRBD2, cannot be confirmed without DNA. CDR3 length equals 14 residues. Germline V gene lookup returns CDR1 SGHTA and CDR2 FQGTGA. The CDR3 here is CASSPTSGANEQFF.

The V and J genes are TRBV5-5 and TRBJ2-2; the TCRdb D gene call, TRBD1, has no DNA to confirm it. This CDR3 has 14 residues. In germline, CDR1 is SGHKS, CDR2 YYEKEE (reference sequence). The CDR3 sequence: CASSLTGQTGELFF.

This chain uses TRBV11-3 with TRBJ2-1; TCRdb names TRBD2, which stays unverified in the absence of DNA. The CDR3 covers 16 residues. The germline V gene has CDR1 SGHNT and CDR2 YENEEA. The CDR3 sequence: CASSLGLAGNYNEQFF.

The chain uses TRBV6-1 and TRBJ2-2. The V gene's germline CDR1 is MNHNS and CDR2 SASEGT. The CDR3 is 14 residues long. The CDR3 reads CASSVGRNTGELFF.

V is TRBV12-3 or TRBV12-4 and J is TRBJ2-1; TCRdb picks TRBD2, but there is no DNA to check that call. The CDR3 runs to 14 residues. CDR3 protein: CASSREAPRNEQFF.

This rearrangement joins TRBV27 to TRBJ1-5; lacking DNA, the TRBD1 call made by TCRdb goes unchecked. This CDR3 region has 14 residues. CDR1 is MNHEY and CDR2 is SMNVEV in the germline V gene (reference sequence). The CDR3 is CASSSRTGWQPQHF.

The chain joins TRBV14 to TRBJ2-3; TCRdb names TRBD2, which stays unverified in the absence of DNA. This CDR3 has 15 residues. Looked up from germline, CDR1 is SGHDN and CDR2 is FVKESK. The CDR3 sequence is CASSPVAGIGDTQYF. Drawing the rest from reference TRBV14 and TRBJ2-3, the complete variable domain is EAGVTQFPSHSVIEKGQTVTLRCDPISGHDNLYWYRRVMGKEIKFLLHFVKESKQDESGMPNNRFLAERTGGTYSTLKVQPAELEDSGVYFCASSPVAGIGDTQYFGPGTRLTVL.

The chain carries TRBV7-6 and TRBJ2-1. The germline gives CDR1 SGHVS, CDR2 FNYEAQ. The CDR3 totals 15 residues. The CDR3: CASSLGRLATNEQFF. Filled out from reference TRBV7-6 and TRBJ2-1, the complete variable domain reads GAGVSQSPRYKVTKRGQDVALRCDPISGHVSLYWYRQALGQGPEFLTYFNYEAQQDKSGLPNDRFSAERPEGSISTLTIQRTEQRDSAMYRCASSLGRLATNEQFFGPGTRLTVL.

The rearrangement joins TRBV2 to TRBJ2-5; TCRdb selects TRBD1, and the lack of DNA leaves this call unchecked. There are 14 residues in the CDR3. The germline gives CDR1 SNHLY, CDR2 FYNNEI. The CDR3 here is CASSLGVQRGTQYF.

J is TRBJ2-1 and V is TRBV5-6; the TRBD2 assignment by TCRdb is unverifiable without DNA. This CDR3 region has 13 residues. Per germline, CDR1 SGHDT and CDR2 YYEEEE. The CDR3 spells CASSLAGLNEQFF.